The clone carrying this T cell receptor (beta chain) was picked up one time. Profiling relied on immunoSEQ multiplex PCR, and the TCRdb table lists in-frame clones only, not all of them. Of 50,000 to 65,000 clones listed, about nine tenths are singletons. Germline CDR1 GTSNPN, CDR2 SVGIG (reference sequence). V was cut by 4 bases and J by 3 bases, with 10 bases left in between. CDR3 length: 12 residues. This record belongs to a study of technical replicates of blood from a few donors. This TCR came from a human donor in good health. Some clones in this sample may be carry-over from other donors' samples. Source material: PBMCs. The chain recombines TRBV30 with TRBJ2-7; possibly TRBD1 for D (5 bases). CDR3 sequence (DNA): TGTGCCTGGAATAAAGGGGTCTACGAGCAGTACTTC. Protein sequence: CAWNKGVYEQYF. Combining the CDR3 with reference TRBV30 and TRBJ2-7 gives the whole variable domain SQTIHQWPATLVQPVGSPLSLECTVEGTSNPNLYWYRQAAGRGLQLLFYSVGIGQISSEVPQNLSASRPQDRQFILSSKKLLLSDSGFYLCAWNKGVYEQYFGPGTRLTVT.